Presented here are 14 T cell receptor beta chains from one specimen sequenced in a study of blood T cell repertoires in COVID-19. TCRdb keeps only in-frame clones here, not all; method: immunoSEQ multiplex PCR. The repertoire holds about 180,000 clones, with around 87% as singletons. The sequencing sample was made of peripheral blood. The receptor set was obtained from a man aged 40-49 years with active or convalescent COVID-19.

This chain uses TRBV7-9 with TRBJ2-2, with TRBD1 as a possible D gene (6 bases). CDR1 is SEHNR, CDR2 FQNEAQ, per germline (reference sequence). The CDR3 is 13 residues long. Deletions cut 5 bases from V and 7 bases from J, with 11 bases between. The CDR3 protein is CASSLHRDGELFF. The CDR3 nucleotides read TGTGCCAGCAGCCTTCACAGGGACGGGGAGCTGTTTTTT.

To note about this clone: This specimen includes other DNA sequences encoding the same CDR3. The genes are TRBV5-1 and TRBJ1-2; 7 positions agree with TRBD1. The CDR3 is 14 residues long. CDR1 is SGHRS, CDR2 YFSETQ, per germline. The ends lost 0 bases at V and 4 bases at J; junction bases unmatched: 3. The DNA of the CDR3 is TGCGCCAGCAGCTTGGGCCAGGGGGGCTATGGCTACACCTTC. Translation: CASSLGQGGYGYTF.

To note about this clone: Other DNA sequences of this sample code for an identical CDR3. The V and J genes are TRBV19 and TRBJ1-5; 7 bases match TRBD1. This CDR3 comprises 14 residues. V shed 9 bases and J 2 bases; nucleotides not matched to a gene: 7. Per germline, CDR1 LNHDA and CDR2 SQIVND (reference sequence). As DNA, the CDR3 is TGTGCCAGCAACAGGGGTGAGGGCAATCAGCCCCAGCATTTT. Translated, it gives CASNRGEGNQPQHF. Full variable domain (missing parts from reference TRBV19 and TRBJ1-5): DGGITQSPKYLFRKEGQNVTLSCEQNLNHDAMYWYRQDPGQGLRLIYYSQIVNDFQKGDIAEGYSVSREKKESFPLTVTSAQKNPTAFYLCASNRGEGNQPQHFGDGTRLSIL.

The table lists this clone with a count of one. The rearrangement joins TRBV3-1 (or the pseudogene TRBV3-2) to TRBJ2-7; 7 bases are shared with TRBD1. The V gene end was trimmed by 2 bases and the J gene end by 2 bases; junction bases not matched to a gene: 6. Germline CDR1 reads LGHDT; CDR2 reads YNNKEL (reference sequence). The CDR3 sequence is 15 residues long. Here the CDR3 DNA reads TGTGCCAGCAGCCAAAGGTACGGGACAGCCTACGAGCAGTACTTC. Translation gives CASSQRYGTAYEQYF.

This clone was seen just once. V and J are TRBV7-8 and TRBJ1-1; D is perhaps TRBD1 (5 bases). The CDR3 runs 15 residues. The V gene lost 5 bases and the J gene lost 4 bases, with 17 bases spanning the gap. In germline, CDR1 is SGHVS, CDR2 FQNEAQ. For the CDR3, the DNA is TGTGCCAGCAGCCGCGAAGGGGCTTGGGGCACTGAAGCTTTCTTT. Translated: CASSREGAWGTEAFF.

The J gene is TRBJ1-6, the V gene TRBV4-2, with D possibly TRBD1 on 5 matching bases. The CDR3 runs to 17 residues. Trimming pared 4 bases from V and 14 bases from J, leaving 27 bases between. From germline, CDR1 is LGHNA and CDR2 YNFKEQ. In DNA form, the CDR3 reads TGTGCCAGCAGCCTCCCTGCGGGGGGACGCCACCTCCGATCCCTCCACTTT. Its translation is CASSLPAGGRHLRSLHF.

The chain carries TRBV2 and TRBJ1-1; D unclear. This CDR3 is built from 13 residues. Germline-derived CDR1 and CDR2 are SNHLY and FYNNEI. Trimming pared 6 bases from V and 5 bases from J, leaving 13 bases between. The CDR3 here is CASRAGRRTEAFF. In DNA, the CDR3 is TGTGCCAGCAGGGCGGGGAGGAGGACTGAAGCTTTCTTT.

This clone was counted a few times. The V gene is TRBV18, the J gene TRBJ1-6; 7 nucleotides match TRBD1. Germline trimming cut 6 bases from V and 7 bases from J; bases unmatched to any gene: 6. The CDR3 runs 14 residues. CDR1 and CDR2 (germline): KGHSH, LQKENI. The CDR3, as DNA: TGTGCCAGCTCTCCGCAGGGGGGCAATTCACCCCTCCACTTT. It is translated as CASSPQGGNSPLHF.

The table lists this clone with a count of one. V and J are TRBV6-1 and TRBJ1-2, with D perhaps TRBD1 (5 bases). V lost 5 bases to trimming and J lost 4 bases, with 14 bases between them. The CDR3 runs 14 residues. The V gene's germline CDR1 is MNHNS and CDR2 SASEGT. CDR3 loop: CASSTPGGAYGYTF. The DNA of the CDR3 is TGTGCCAGCAGTACCCCCGGGGGAGCCTATGGCTACACCTTC.

The V gene is TRBV7-9, the J gene TRBJ1-2, with D perhaps TRBD1 (6 bases). Trimming shortened V by 5 bases and J by 4 bases, and 17 bases separated the two germline ends. CDR1 and CDR2 (germline): SEHNR, FQNEAQ (reference sequence). This CDR3 region has 15 residues. As DNA, the CDR3 is TGTGCCAGCAGCAGGGGGGAGACGCTGGTCTATGGCTACACCTTC. Amino acid sequence: CASSRGETLVYGYTF.

The chain couples TRBV19 to TRBJ1-6; D is perhaps TRBD1 (6 bases). The CDR3 has 14 residues. V lost 1 base and J 9 bases, leaving 10 bases between the germline ends. Germline V lookup: CDR1 LNHDA, CDR2 SQIVND (reference sequence). The CDR3 nucleotides read TGTGCCAGTAGTATAGTACAGGGCAGTTCACCCCTCCACTTT. Its translation is CASSIVQGSSPLHF.

The J gene is TRBJ1-5, the V gene TRBV7-9, with 7 bases that match TRBD1. The CDR3 is 14 amino acids. V was clipped by 3 bases and J by 3 bases; unmatched bases: 2. From germline, CDR1 is SEHNR and CDR2 FQNEAQ (reference sequence). CDR3 bases: TGTGCCAGCAGCTTGGGACAGATCAATCAGCCCCAGCATTTT. Its protein is CASSLGQINQPQHF.

The table lists this clone with a count of one. This sequence joins TRBV5-1 and TRBJ2-2, with D possibly being TRBD2 (7 bases). Trimming left V 4 bases short and J 1 base short, with 23 bases between. CDR3 size: 19 residues. CDR1 is SGHRS, CDR2 YFSETQ, per germline. CDR3 sequence (DNA): TGCGCCAGCAGCCAAATGCCCGGGGGGCTAGCTAGGAACACCGGGGAGCTGTTTTTT. Translation: CASSQMPGGLARNTGELFF.

The chain couples TRBV14 to TRBJ1-1; 8 positions agree with TRBD1. In germline, CDR1 is SGHDN, CDR2 FVKESK. Losses at the gene ends were 0 bases for V and 12 bases for J; bases not matched to a gene: 6. The CDR3 spans 13 residues. CDR3 residues: CASSQDLGQGSFF. The CDR3 DNA reads TGTGCCAGCAGCCAAGATCTAGGACAGGGATCTTTCTTT.